What follows is one TCR beta chain and its context. Its matching antigen is unknown. Looked up from germline, CDR1 is MNHNS and CDR2 is SASEGT. Trimming left V 5 bases short and J 5 bases short, with 10 bases between. This CDR3 has 12 residues. This record comes from a study of OX40 agonist ivuxolimab in advanced cancers. Study-wide context: Head and neck, renal cell, melanoma or hepatocellular carcinoma were the cancers that dose-escalation patients had.

The protocol was immunoSEQ multiplex PCR, while the TCRdb copy is restricted to in-frame clones and leaves out a portion. The sample carries approximately 90,000 clones, under 85% recorded once. Study results and caveats: Average numbers of expanded clones were greater in CD8+ T cells than in CD4+.

The source material was CD4+ or CD8+ T cells sorted from blood, sampled in a trial of the OX40 agonist ivuxolimab. This TCR came from an adult with an advanced solid tumor such as melanoma, head and neck, liver or kidney cancer. The chain uses TRBV6-1 and TRBJ2-7; D assignment may be TRBD1 or TRBD2 (5 bases each). The CDR3 sequence is CASSQGPHEQYF. The CDR3 DNA sequence: TGTGCCAGCAGTCAGGGACCGCACGAGCAGTACTTC.